The 10 T cell receptor beta chains below all came from one sample that was sequenced in a study of shared clonotypes between healthy human individuals. TCRdb's copy holds only in-frame clones and misses some; the assay was immunoSEQ multiplex PCR. In the table there are under 600,000 clones, roughly 79% of which are singletons. The sequenced material came from PBMCs. The receptors were sampled from a woman in her forties in good health. Some clones in this sample may be carry-over from other donors' samples.

V usage is TRBV7-8 and J usage is TRBJ2-2; TRBD1 or TRBD2 may be the D gene (5 bases each). Trimming pared 5 bases from V and 1 base from J, leaving 14 bases between. Per the germline V gene, CDR1 is SGHVS and CDR2 is FQNEAQ. CDR3 length: 16 amino acids. The CDR3 spells CASSRREYRNTGELFF. CDR3 coding DNA: TGTGCCAGCAGCCGCAGGGAGTATAGGAACACCGGGGAGCTGTTTTTT.

Concerning this clone itself: Other DNA sequences within the sample encode an identical CDR3. The chain has TRBV9 and TRBJ2-5; perhaps TRBD1 as D (5 bases). The CDR3 has 13 residues. Germline V gives CDR1 SGDLS, CDR2 YYNGEE. Trimming stripped 0 bases from V and 5 bases from J, with 8 bases between. The DNA of the CDR3 is TGTGCCAGCAGCGTAGACCAGGGCGAGACCCAGTACTTC. It is translated as CASSVDQGETQYF. The complete variable domain, with remaining parts taken from reference TRBV9 and TRBJ2-5, reads DSGVTQTPKHLITATGQRVTLRCSPRSGDLSVYWYQQSLDQGLQFLIQYYNGEERAKGNILERFSAQQFPDLHSELNLSSLELGDSALYFCASSVDQGETQYFGPGTRLLVL.

The rearrangement links TRBV6-4 to TRBJ2-1; 8 bases are a match to TRBD2. Trimming removed 2 bases from V and 4 bases from J; junction bases left unmatched: 4. The CDR3 covers 15 residues. From germline, CDR1 is MRHNA and CDR2 SNTAGT. CDR3 in DNA: TGTGCCAGCAGTGACCAAGCGGGAGATTACAATGAGCAGTTCTTC. The encoded protein is CASSDQAGDYNEQFF.

The genes are TRBV5-4 and TRBJ2-3; 8 bases align to TRBD2. This CDR3 spans 17 amino acids. Germline V gene lookup returns CDR1 SGHNT and CDR2 YYREEE (reference sequence). J gave up 3 bases and V 4 bases, and 13 bases lay outside the gene matches. CDR3 DNA: TGTGCCAGCAGCCCCGCCGGGGGAGCGGGAGTGACAGATACGCAGTATTTT. It translates to CASSPAGGAGVTDTQYF.

In its sample, this clone was seen a few times. The chain has TRBV5-1 and TRBJ1-1, with 9 positions matching TRBD1. This CDR3 has 14 residues. Germline V gene lookup returns CDR1 SGHRS and CDR2 YFSETQ. V shed 4 bases, J shed 4 bases, and the junction held 5 bases outside the gene matches. In DNA form, the CDR3 reads TGCGCCAGCAGCCCGTTGACAGGGGGCACTGAAGCTTTCTTT. This sequence encodes CASSPLTGGTEAFF.

J is TRBJ2-7 and V is TRBV28; 10 bases line up with TRBD2. The germline CDR1 and CDR2 sequences are MDHEN and SYDVKM. The CDR3 is made up of 13 amino acids. V shed 9 bases, J shed 4 bases, and the junction held 6 bases outside the gene matches. The CDR3 loop reads CASGLADGYEQYF. In DNA, the CDR3 is TGTGCCAGTGGACTAGCGGACGGTTACGAGCAGTACTTC.

The genes are TRBV4-1 and TRBJ2-6; TRBD1 matches 12 bases. CDR3 length: 18 residues. The junction had 6 bases not matched to a gene; V was cut back by 2 bases and J by 4 bases. CDR1 is MGHRA, CDR2 YSYEKL, per germline. The CDR3 DNA is TGCGCCAGCAGCCAACTGGGACAGGGGGCGCGGGGGGCCAACGTCCTGACTTTC. Translated: CASSQLGQGARGANVLTF.

V is TRBV7-8 and J is TRBJ2-7; 14 positions agree with TRBD2. Germline-derived CDR1 and CDR2 are SGHVS and FQNEAQ. The CDR3 totals 15 residues. V was clipped by 5 bases and J by 3 bases; unmatched bases: 3. The CDR3 sequence is CASSHGTSGSYEQYF. The CDR3 DNA is TGTGCCAGCAGCCACGGGACTAGCGGGAGCTACGAGCAGTACTTC.

This clone was counted once. A far bigger clonotype differs at one base, so this is likely a read error. The J gene is TRBJ2-2, the V gene TRBV5-1; D unclear. Germline loops: CDR1 SGHRS, CDR2 YFSETQ. The CDR3 runs 14 residues. V dropped 6 bases and J dropped 3 bases, with 12 bases sitting between them. The chain's CDR3 is CASTREDHTGELFF. In DNA, the CDR3 is TGCGCCAGCACCCGAGAGGATCACACCGGGGAGCTGTTTTTT.

V gene TRBV18 combines with J gene TRBJ2-7, with D unresolved. Germline-derived CDR1 and CDR2 are KGHSH and LQKENI. The V end lost 2 bases, the J end lost 3 bases, and 23 bases lay between the germline ends. This CDR3 has 18 amino acids. The CDR3: CASSPFRQTRRGIYEQYF. For the CDR3, the DNA is TGTGCCAGCTCACCATTTAGGCAGACCCGCAGAGGCATCTACGAGCAGTACTTC.